This T cell receptor beta chain was found in a study of Ad26.COV2.S vaccination and SARS-CoV-2 variants. Study as a whole: Participant was drawn from the COV1001 Ad26.COV2.S trial arm. Intramuscular Ad26.COV2.S doses were given once or twice, 56 days apart.

Sequencing was performed with immunoSEQ multiplex PCR; in TCRdb, only in-frame clones are kept and a portion is missing. The repertoire has about 400,000 clones, about 91% of them found once; the top ten carry 1.9%. The sample's treatment: some 19 received Ad26.COV2.S at low or high dose, single or two shots; about five received placebo; per-sample allocation not given. Sampling took place 63 days after the first vaccine or placebo injection. This clone has only a few counts. Germline V lookup: CDR1 SGHTA, CDR2 FQGNSA. The CDR3 runs 15 residues. Trimming cost V 5 bases and J 1 base, with 13 bases left between them.

The receptor comes from a person aged 18-65 years who received the Ad26.COV2.S COVID-19 vaccine or a placebo. The chain joins TRBV7-2 to TRBJ2-3; D may be TRBD2 (5 bases). Sequences were derived from peripheral blood, sampled in a trial of Ad26.COV2.S vaccine versus placebo. CDR3 in DNA: TGTGCCAGCAGCCTGGCCTCCGGGGGCACAGATACGCAGTATTTT. It encodes CASSLASGGTDTQYF. The full variable domain, with the rest looked up from reference TRBV7-2 and TRBJ2-3, is GAGVSQSPSNKVTEKGKDVELRCDPISGHTALYWYRQSLGQGLEFLIYFQGNSAPDKSGLPSDRFSAERTGGSVSTLTIQRTQQEDSAVYLCASSLASGGTDTQYFGPGTRLTVL.